These 17 T cell receptor beta chains were sequenced from one sample in a study of T cells in women clearing cervical HPV infection (dated by TCRdb to the late 2010s). The receptor library was made with the immunoSEQ multiplex PCR assay. Here the immuneACCESS table is served through TCRdb, limited to in-frame sequences with V and J called. Missing clones are a known gap in these copies; in checked studies unresolved V genes cover under half, and the rest lacks a known reason. This sample's records show tens of thousands of clones. In total, the top ten clones hold about 7% of the sample. Input material: blood buffy coat. The source is a woman between 18 and 70 years old with a cervical HPV16 infection that either progressed to CIN3+ or cleared (not recorded which).

To note about this clone: The CDR3 extends 3 residues past the end of the read, so its final part is completed from the germline J gene. The V call is TRBV5-1, the J call TRBJ1-1; maybe TRBD1 (5 bases). Germline CDR1 reads SGHRS; CDR2 reads YFSETQ. This CDR3 is built from 14 residues. The V gene lost 7 bases and the J gene lost 6 bases, with 19 bases spanning the gap. The CDR3 sequence is CASSISQGTSEAFF. The sequenced part of the CDR3 DNA is TGCGCCAGCTCCATTTCGCAGGGTACCTCTGAA.

With respect to this clone: The sequenced fragment ends 3 residues before the CDR3 boundary, so the rest is inferred from the germline J gene. The chain combines TRBV11-3 with TRBJ2-7, with D possibly matching TRBD2 (6 bases). Per the germline V gene, CDR1 is SGHNT and CDR2 is YENEEA. V was cut by 1 base and J by 5 bases, with 15 bases left in between. CDR3 length equals 15 residues. CDR3: CASSLGAPGRNEQYF. CDR3 bases read: TGTGCCAGCAGCTTAGGCGCCCCGGGGAGGAACGAG.

Worth noting for this clone: The junction shows a germline mismatch at one end, possibly a read error. The read terminates 3 residues before the CDR3 end, so the remaining end is supplied by the germline J gene. This rearrangement joins TRBV4-2 to TRBJ2-2; weak D call: TRBD1 (5 bases). This CDR3 has 16 residues. The V gene's germline CDR1 is LGHNA and CDR2 YNFKEQ. The CDR3 protein is CASSQGATGNTGELFF. The DNA read from the CDR3 is TGCGCCAGCAGCCAAGGGGCCACAGGGAACACCGGGGAG.

As regards this clone: Read coverage stops 3 residues before the CDR3 terminus; the germline J gene supplies the remainder. V usage is TRBV5-1 and J usage is TRBJ2-3, with TRBD2 identical over 13 bases. The germline gives CDR1 SGHRS, CDR2 YFSETQ. The trim removed 4 bases at V and 4 bases at J, leaving 3 bases unmatched. The CDR3 has 15 residues. The CDR3 DNA, read in part, is TGCGCCAGCAGCGGCGGACTAGCGGGGGCAGATACG. It translates to CASSGGLAGADT. The whole CDR3 protein reads CASSGGLAGADTQYF.

About this clone itself: The read stops 3 residues short of the end of the CDR3; the missing end is completed from the germline J gene. The J gene is TRBJ1-1, the V gene TRBV5-1, with 7 bases lining up with TRBD1. Germline loops: CDR1 SGHRS, CDR2 YFSETQ. Trimming cost V 0 bases and J 1 base; bases outside gene matches: 3. The CDR3 runs to 15 residues. CDR3 residues: CASSLASGGNTEAFF. Partial CDR3 DNA: TGCGCCAGCAGCTTGGCGTCAGGGGGGAACACTGAA.

The CDR3 sequence is CSARDWGTSGKSYNEQFF. Incomplete CDR3 DNA: TGCAGTGCTAGAGATTGGGGGACTAGCGGCAAATCCTACAATGAG. The V gene is TRBV20-1, the J gene TRBJ2-1; 11 bases are shared with TRBD2. The read falls 3 residues short of the CDR3 end, and the missing part is taken from the germline J gene. Per the germline V gene, CDR1 is DFQATT and CDR2 is SNEGSKA (reference sequence). The CDR3 covers 18 residues. J lost 1 base, V lost 0 bases, and 8 bases had no gene match.

Notes on this clone: The observed sequence ends 3 residues before the CDR3 terminus, with the missing tail filled in from the germline J gene. V gene TRBV20-1 combines with J gene TRBJ2-7, with 11 nucleotides matching TRBD2. With 0 bases clipped from V and 3 bases from J, the junction kept 10 bases outside the gene matches. CDR3 length equals 17 residues. Per the germline V gene, CDR1 is DFQATT and CDR2 is SNEGSKA (reference sequence). This chain's CDR3 is CSARDRRLAGGNYEQYF. The part of the CDR3 DNA that was read is TGCAGTGCTAGAGATCGAAGGTTAGCGGGGGGGAACTACGAG.

On this clone: With the read ending 3 residues before the CDR3 end, the germline J gene is used to fill in that end. This chain uses TRBV7-2 with TRBJ1-2; the D is unclear. Per the germline V gene, CDR1 is SGHTA and CDR2 is FQGNSA. This CDR3 region has 14 residues. The DNA read from the CDR3 is TGTGCCAGCAGCTTAAGATCCGGGGAAGATACC. This sequence encodes CASSLRSGEDT. The entire CDR3 protein reads CASSLRSGEDTYTF. Full variable domain (outside the CDR3, taken from reference TRBV7-2 and TRBJ1-2): GAGVSQSPSNKVTEKGKDVELRCDPISGHTALYWYRQSLGQGLEFLIYFQGNSAPDKSGLPSDRFSAERTGGSVSTLTIQRTQQEDSAVYLCASSLRSGEDTYTFGSGTRLTVV.

Of note for this clone: The read ends 3 residues before the CDR3 terminus; that terminus is restored from the germline J gene. The chain uses TRBV2 and TRBJ2-7; the D is unclear. The CDR3 spans 13 residues. V was trimmed by 4 bases and J by 3 bases, leaving 10 bases between them. The germline CDR1 and CDR2 sequences are SNHLY and FYNNEI. Incomplete CDR3 DNA: TGTGCCAGCAGTGTCAACGGGTTCTACGAG. Translation gives CASSVNGFYE. The whole CDR3 is CASSVNGFYEQYF.

As concerns this clone: The read falls 3 residues short of the CDR3 end, and the missing part is taken from the germline J gene. This sequence joins TRBV30 and TRBJ1-5; possible D gene TRBD1, 6 bases. There are 15 residues in the CDR3. V lost 0 bases to trimming and J lost 2 bases, with 11 bases between them. Germline CDR1 GTSNPN, CDR2 SVGIG (reference sequence). CDR3 in amino acids: CAWSVPGQRNQPQHF. The sequenced CDR3 bases are TGTGCCTGGAGTGTACCTGGACAGCGCAATCAGCCC.

Details on this clone: The CDR3 end is not reached by the read, which stops 3 residues before it; the germline J gene fills it in. The chain uses TRBV29-1 and TRBJ1-2; a weak D match, TRBD1 (5 bases). Trimming pared 6 bases from V and 6 bases from J, leaving 14 bases between. CDR3 size: 12 residues. CDR1 is SQVTM, CDR2 ANQGSEA, per germline. CDR3 DNA (partial): TGCAGCGTCAGTCGAGGGGTGCATGGC. As protein: CSVSRGVHG. The entire CDR3 reads CSVSRGVHGYTF.

Comments on this clone: The read gets to within 3 residues of the CDR3 end, and the germline J gene fills in the rest. V and J are TRBV2 and TRBJ1-5; no clear D. This CDR3 region has 14 residues. Trimming removed 6 bases from V and 6 bases from J, with 15 bases in between. Germline CDR1 reads SNHLY; CDR2 reads FYNNEI. CDR3 residues: CASSPGSGSQPQHF. Incomplete CDR3 DNA: TGTGCCAGCAGCCCGGGGTCGGGCAGTCAGCCC.

About this clone: The CDR3 end is not reached by the read, which stops 3 residues before it; the germline J gene fills it in. The chain carries TRBV19 and TRBJ1-1; 7 bases agree with TRBD1. From germline, CDR1 is LNHDA and CDR2 SQIVND (reference sequence). CDR3 length: 14 residues. V shed 5 bases and J 5 bases; nucleotides not matched to a gene: 8. The CDR3 loop is CASSGTGVVTEAFF. CDR3 DNA, as far as it was read: TGTGCCAGTAGTGGTACAGGGGTGGTGACTGAA.

Concerning this clone itself: The read is 3 residues too short to cover the CDR3 end, so that end is filled in from the germline J gene. The rearrangement uses TRBV6-2 or TRBV6-3 and TRBJ1-5, with D possibly matching TRBD1 (6 bases). This CDR3 has 14 amino acids. The V gene's germline CDR1 is MNHEY and CDR2 SVGEGT. Trimming took off 7 bases at V and 0 bases at J, with 10 bases between the two ends. This chain's CDR3 is CASKQGISNQPQHF. Incomplete CDR3 DNA: TGTGCCAGCAAGCAGGGGATTAGCAATCAGCCC.

Turning to this clone: The missing CDR3 end, 3 residues past where the read stops, is filled in from the germline J gene. The rearrangement links TRBV19 to TRBJ1-1, with 7 bases aligning to TRBD1. The CDR3 is 13 amino acids. From germline, CDR1 is LNHDA and CDR2 SQIVND (reference sequence). V trimming: 3 bases; J trimming: 6 bases; junction bases outside the gene matches: 4. CDR3 amino acids: CASSISDRAEAFF. The part of the CDR3 DNA that was read is TGTGCCAGTAGTATTAGTGACAGGGCTGAA.

As to this clone: The sequence runs out 3 residues before the end of the CDR3; the remainder is reconstructed from the germline J gene. This rearrangement joins TRBV20-1 to TRBJ1-5; D gene uncertain. CDR3 length: 12 residues. In germline, CDR1 is DFQATT, CDR2 SNEGSKA (reference sequence). V lost 3 bases and J lost 4, with 7 bases in between. Partial CDR3 DNA: TGCAGTGCTAGGGCGGGTAATCAGCCC. Encoded protein: CSARAGNQP. The complete CDR3 sequence is CSARAGNQPQHF.

Regarding this clone: The read ends 3 residues before the CDR3 terminus; that terminus is restored from the germline J gene. The chain recombines TRBV4-2 with TRBJ2-2; D might be TRBD2 (6 bases). The CDR3 runs 17 residues. Trimming shortened V by 3 bases and J by 0 bases, and 14 bases separated the two germline ends. The germline CDR1 and CDR2 sequences are LGHNA and YNFKEQ. CDR3 DNA (partial): TGTGCCAGCAGCCAGCCCTTGGCGGGGACGAACACCGGGGAG. It translates to CASSQPLAGTNTGE. The full CDR3 reads CASSQPLAGTNTGELFF.